The 4 T cell receptor beta chains reported below all come from one sample, sequenced in a study of T cells in Graves' hyperthyroidism and ophthalmopathy. It was RNA transcripts that yielded the amplified TCR beta CDR3 regions. HTBI primers were the set used in a first-round RT-PCR of the TCR CDR3. In TCRdb, the multiplex PCR reads were re-called with MiXCR into one record per CDR3 protein. Of around 610,000 distinct CDR3 sequences listed, 14% to 15% are singletons. The sample comprised blood. The receptors shown here come from a woman in her 40s with Graves' ophthalmopathy.

The genes are TRBV6-1 and TRBJ2-7; perhaps TRBD1 as D (5 bases). Looked up from germline, CDR1 is MNHNS and CDR2 is SASEGT. Trimming took 1 base from V and 4 from J, leaving 17 bases between them. The CDR3 is 16 residues long. The chain's CDR3 is CASSEGPTGRAYEQYF. The CDR3 coding sequence is TGTGCCAGCAGTGAAGGGCCGACGGGCAGGGCTTACGAGCAGTACTTC.

This clonotype came up many times. The chain joins TRBV12-3 or TRBV12-4 to TRBJ1-2; a possible D gene is TRBD1 (6 bases). The CDR3 is 13 residues long. Trimming took 3 bases from V and 4 from J, leaving 9 bases between them. The CDR3 sequence is CASSFVGGYGYTF. The DNA of the CDR3 is TGTGCCAGCAGTTTCGTAGGGGGCTATGGCTACACCTTC.

V is TRBV5-1 and J is TRBJ2-6, with 10 bases lining up with TRBD2. The CDR3 is 18 amino acids. V gave up 4 bases and J gave up 2 bases; unmatched junction bases: 9. Germline V lookup: CDR1 SGHRS, CDR2 YFSETQ. The CDR3 DNA reads as TGCGCCAGCAGCGTAAATCTAGCGGGAGCAGCTGGGGCCAACGTCCTGACTTTC. It translates to CASSVNLAGAAGANVLTF.

In its sample, this clonotype was seen many times. The chain couples TRBV5-6 to TRBJ1-1; D might be TRBD1 (5 bases). The V gene's germline CDR1 is SGHDT and CDR2 YYEEEE. This CDR3 is built from 14 residues. V lost 0 bases and J 5 bases, leaving 11 bases between the germline ends. The CDR3 DNA sequence: TGTGCCAGCAGCTTGGCGGGACTTTTAACTGAAGCTTTCTTT. It specifies CASSLAGLLTEAFF.